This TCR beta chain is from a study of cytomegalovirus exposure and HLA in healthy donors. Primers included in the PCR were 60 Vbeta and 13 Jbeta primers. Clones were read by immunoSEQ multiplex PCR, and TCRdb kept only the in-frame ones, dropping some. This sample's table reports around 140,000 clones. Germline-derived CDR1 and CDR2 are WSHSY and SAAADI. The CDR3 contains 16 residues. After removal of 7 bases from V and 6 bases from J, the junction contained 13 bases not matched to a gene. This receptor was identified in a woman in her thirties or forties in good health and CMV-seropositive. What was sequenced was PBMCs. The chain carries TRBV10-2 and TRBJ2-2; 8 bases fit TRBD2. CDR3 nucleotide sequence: TGCGCCAGCAACGGGGGGGGACTTAGGTCGCCCGGGGAGCTGTTTTTT. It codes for CASNGGGLRSPGELFF.